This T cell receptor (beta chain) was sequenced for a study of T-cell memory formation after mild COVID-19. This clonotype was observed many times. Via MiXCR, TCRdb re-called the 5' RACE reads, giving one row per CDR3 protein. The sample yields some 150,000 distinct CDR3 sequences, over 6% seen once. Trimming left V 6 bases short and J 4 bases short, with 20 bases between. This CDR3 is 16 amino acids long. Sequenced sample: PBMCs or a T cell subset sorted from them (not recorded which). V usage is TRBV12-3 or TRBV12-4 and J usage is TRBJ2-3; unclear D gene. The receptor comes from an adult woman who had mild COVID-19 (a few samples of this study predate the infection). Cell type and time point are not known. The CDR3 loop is CASSQRQSPLPDTQYF. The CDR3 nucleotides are TGTGCCAGCAGCCAGAGACAAAGCCCTCTGCCAGATACGCAGTATTTT.